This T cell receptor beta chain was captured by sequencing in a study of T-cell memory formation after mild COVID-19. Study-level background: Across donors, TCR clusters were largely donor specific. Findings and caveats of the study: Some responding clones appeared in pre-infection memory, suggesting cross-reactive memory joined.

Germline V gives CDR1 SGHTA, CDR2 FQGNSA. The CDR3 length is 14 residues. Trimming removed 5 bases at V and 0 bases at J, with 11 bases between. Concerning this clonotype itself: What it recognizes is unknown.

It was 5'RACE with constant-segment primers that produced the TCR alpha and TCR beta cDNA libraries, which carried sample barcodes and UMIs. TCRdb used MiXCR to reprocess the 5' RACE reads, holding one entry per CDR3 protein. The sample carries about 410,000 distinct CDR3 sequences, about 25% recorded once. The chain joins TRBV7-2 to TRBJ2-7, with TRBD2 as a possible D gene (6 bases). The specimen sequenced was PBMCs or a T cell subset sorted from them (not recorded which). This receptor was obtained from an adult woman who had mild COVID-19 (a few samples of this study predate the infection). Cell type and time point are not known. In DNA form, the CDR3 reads TGTGCCAGCAGCGGACTATCGAGCTCCTACGAGCAGTACTTC. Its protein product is CASSGLSSSYEQYF.